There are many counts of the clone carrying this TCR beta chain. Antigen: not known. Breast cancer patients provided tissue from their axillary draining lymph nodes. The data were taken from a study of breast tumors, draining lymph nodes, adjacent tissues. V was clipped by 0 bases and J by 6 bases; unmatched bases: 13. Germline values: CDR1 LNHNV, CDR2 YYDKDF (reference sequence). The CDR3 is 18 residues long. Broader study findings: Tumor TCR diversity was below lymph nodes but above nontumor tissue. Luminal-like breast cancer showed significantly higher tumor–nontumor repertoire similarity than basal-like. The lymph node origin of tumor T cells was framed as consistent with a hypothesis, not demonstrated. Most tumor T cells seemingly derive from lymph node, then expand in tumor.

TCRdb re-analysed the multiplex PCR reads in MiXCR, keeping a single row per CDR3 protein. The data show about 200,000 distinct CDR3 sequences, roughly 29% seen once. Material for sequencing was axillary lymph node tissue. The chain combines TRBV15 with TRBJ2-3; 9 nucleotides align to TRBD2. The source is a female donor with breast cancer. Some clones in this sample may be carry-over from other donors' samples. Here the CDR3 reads CATSRDGVGGRATDTQYF. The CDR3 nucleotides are TGTGCCACCAGCAGAGATGGGGTAGGCGGGAGGGCCACGGATACGCAGTATTTT.